Listed below are T cell receptor beta chains from one sample, sequenced in a study of blood T cell repertoires in COVID-19. The repertoire was sequenced with immunoSEQ multiplex PCR; TCRdb's copy has only in-frame clones and lacks some. The sample yields tens of thousands of clones, 91% seen once. Source material: peripheral blood. These TCRs come from a human donor in a cohort sampled during active COVID-19. CDR3s include the opening cysteine and the closing phenylalanine or tryptophan. D genes are given only for firm matches. Expanded clones are given a class, and other clones once, few, many or no size at all.

TRBJ2-1 few . 16 TRBV24-1 TGTGCCACCAGTGATTCACTAGCAAGAGCCTACAATGAGCAGTTCTTC CATSDSLARAYNEQFF
TRBJ2-3 . . 15 TRBV29-1 TGCAGCGTTGAGGGAGCGCTTCTTAGCACAGATACGCAGTATTTT CSVEGALLSTDTQYF
TRBJ2-1 . TRBD2 16 TRBV5-1 TGCGCCAGCAGCTTGGGTCCGGGACTAGCAATGAATGAGCAGTTCTTC CASSLGPGLAMNEQFF
TRBJ1-3 few TRBD1 16 TRBV10-3 TGTGCCATCAGTCTGGCGACAGGGTACCCTGGAAACACCATATATTTT CAISLATGYPGNTIYF
TRBJ2-3 . TRBD2 16 TRBV19 TGTGCCAGTAGTCGGGGACTAGCGGGAGCAGGGTATACGCAGTATTTT CASSRGLAGAGYTQYF
TRBJ1-2 . . 13 TRBV3-1/TRBV3-2 TGTGCCAGCAGCCATCGCGTTAACTATGGCTACACCTTC CASSHRVNYGYTF
TRBJ2-1 . TRBD2 16 TRBV5-5 TGTGCCAGCAGCGCCATTAGCGGGAGCTCTCCCGGTGAGCAGTTCTTC CASSAISGSSPGEQFF
TRBJ2-1 . . 13 TRBV2 TGTGCCAGCAGTGAGGGCGTTTACAATGAGCAGTTCTTC CASSEGVYNEQFF
TRBJ2-1 . TRBD2 16 TRBV19 TGTGCCAGTAGTATAGGCACAGCGGGGGCGTGGAATGAGCAGTTCTTC CASSIGTAGAWNEQFF
TRBJ2-6 . TRBD1 19 TRBV18 TGTGCCAGCTCCAGAAGCTCCGGGACAGGTAATCCTGGGGCCAACGTCCTGACTTTC CASSRSSGTGNPGANVLTF
TRBJ2-2 few . 14 TRBV5-1 TGCGCCAGCAGGTTGTTAGCGGACACCGGGGAGCTGTTTTTT CASRLLADTGELFF
TRBJ2-3 once TRBD2 16 TRBV3-1/TRBV3-2 TGTGCCAGCAGCCCTAGCGGGAGGCATAACACAGATACGCAGTATTTT CASSPSGRHNTDTQYF
TRBJ2-5 . TRBD2 16 TRBV7-2 TGTGCCAGCAGCTTGACTAGCGGGGGCCCCCAAGAGACCCAGTACTTC CASSLTSGGPQETQYF
TRBJ1-1 . . 12 TRBV6-5 TGTGCCAGCAGGAGGGGGGGCGCTGAAGCTTTCTTT CASRRGGAEAFF
TRBJ1-5 . TRBD1 16 TRBV18 TGTGCCAGCTCAAATTCACAGGGGGCGCGGGGTCTGCCCCAGCATTTT CASSNSQGARGLPQHF
TRBJ2-3 . TRBD2 17 TRBV4-2 TGTGCCAGCAGCCAAGATGGGAGCGGGAGTCTGACAGATACGCAGTATTTT CASSQDGSGSLTDTQYF
TRBJ1-4 . TRBD1 15 TRBV5-1 TGCGCCAGCAGCTTTGATGGGACAGGGTCTGAAAAACTGTTTTTT CASSFDGTGSEKLFF
TRBJ2-1 once . 14 TRBV2 TGTGCCAGCAGGGCCGACAGCTCCTACAATGAGCAGTTCTTC CASRADSSYNEQFF
TRBJ1-1 . . 14 TRBV29-1 TGCAGCGTTGATAGGCGGGCCCCGAACACTGAAGCTTTCTTT CSVDRRAPNTEAFF
TRBJ2-1 . . 14 TRBV5-6 TGTGCCAGCAGCTCCGGACAGTTGTACAATGAGCAGTTCTTC CASSSGQLYNEQFF
TRBJ1-1 . . 16 TRBV18 TGTGCCAGCTCACCTCCCGGAAACGAGGGTTACACTGAAGCTTTCTTT CASSPPGNEGYTEAFF
TRBJ2-5 . TRBD2 15 TRBV10-2 TGCGCCAGCGGGGGGGTAGCGGGACTGGGTGAGACCCAGTACTTC CASGGVAGLGETQYF
TRBJ2-7 . . 13 TRBV19 TGTGCCAGTAGTATATTGGGAGCCTACGAGCAGTACTTC CASSILGAYEQYF
TRBJ2-7 once . 16 TRBV21-1 TGTGCCAGCAGCAAACTATCCGGGACAGGAGGGTACGAGCAGTACTTC CASSKLSGTGGYEQYF
TRBJ1-2 . TRBD1 17 TRBV6-1 TGTGCCAGCAGTGCTTCGGTAGTCGGGACAGCTATTCGGGGCTACACCTTC CASSASVVGTAIRGYTF
TRBJ2-2 . TRBD1 15 TRBV18 TGTGCCAGCTCACTGGGGACAGGGATGGCCGGGGAGCTGTTTTTT CASSLGTGMAGELFF
TRBJ2-2 . TRBD1 16 TRBV5-1 TGCGCCAGCAGCTTTGGACAGGGGACGAACACCGGGGAGCTGTTTTTT CASSFGQGTNTGELFF
TRBJ2-1 . TRBD1 13 TRBV6-5 TGTGCCAGCAGTTGGGACAGGGTCAATGAGCAGTTCTTC CASSWDRVNEQFF
TRBJ2-3 . . 12 TRBV3-1/TRBV3-2 TGTGCCAGCAGGGCCAGCACAGATACGCAGTATTTT CASRASTDTQYF
TRBJ1-3 . . 14 TRBV6-1 TGTGCCAGCAGTGAAATGGGGGCTGGATACACCATATATTTT CASSEMGAGYTIYF
TRBJ2-3 . . 17 TRBV5-4 TGTGCCAGCAGCGGAGCTTTAGGTGAAGTCAGCACAGATACGCAGTATTTT CASSGALGEVSTDTQYF
TRBJ2-7 . TRBD1 15 TRBV18 TGTGCCAGCGGCCGCGGACAGGGGGCTACCTACGAGCAGTACTTC CASGRGQGATYEQYF
TRBJ2-1 . . 15 TRBV5-4 TGTGCCAGCAGCTACAGGGAAGCAGGTTACAATGAGCAGTTCTTC CASSYREAGYNEQFF
TRBJ2-2 . TRBD2 17 TRBV4-3 TGCGCCAGCAGCCACGTCCGGGGGGGGCTCGACACCGGGGAGCTGTTTTTT CASSHVRGGLDTGELFF
TRBJ2-2 . TRBD1 15 TRBV5-1 TGCGCCAGCAGCGGTCAGGGGGCATACACCGGGGAGCTGTTTTTT CASSGQGAYTGELFF
TRBJ1-5 . . 16 TRBV19 TGTGCCAGTAATTCGTTGGTAAGGTCGGGTGATCAGCCCCAGCATTTT CASNSLVRSGDQPQHF
TRBJ1-5 . TRBD1 18 TRBV7-8 TGTGCCAGCAGCTTACTCGACGGGGACAGGGAGTTTGGTCAGCCCCAGCATTTT CASSLLDGDREFGQPQHF
TRBJ1-2 . TRBD1 13 TRBV6-5 TGTGCCAGCAGCACCGGGACAGTCTATGGCTACACCTTC CASSTGTVYGYTF
TRBJ2-1 . TRBD2 15 TRBV9 TGTGCCAGCAGCGTAGAATCCCTTAGCGGGGGAGAACCGTTCTTC CASSVESLSGGEPFF
TRBJ2-7 . . 13 TRBV6-5 TGTGCCAGCACCCCGGACAGTTCCTACGAGCAGTACTTC CASTPDSSYEQYF
TRBJ2-5 . TRBD2 19 TRBV28 TGTGCCAGCAGTTTACAGGGGTTTAGCGGGAGCCTGAGGAGGGAGACCCAGTACTTC CASSLQGFSGSLRRETQYF
TRBJ1-1 . . 16 TRBV7-9 TGTGCCAGCAGCTTGGGGCTCGGGACAACTAACACTGAAGCTTTCTTT CASSLGLGTTNTEAFF
TRBJ1-1 once TRBD1 14 TRBV6-5 TGTGCCAGCAGCCTGACAGGGTGGAACACTGAAGCTTTCTTT CASSLTGWNTEAFF
TRBJ2-3 . TRBD2 18 TRBV7-9 TGTGCCAGCAGCTTAGCGGTCCTCCTAGCGGGGGGAGATAATACGCAGTATTTT CASSLAVLLAGGDNTQYF
TRBJ2-5 . TRBD1 14 TRBV18 TGTGCCAGCTCTCGCAGGACAGGGACAGAGACCCAGTACTTC CASSRRTGTETQYF
TRBJ2-2 . . 16 TRBV18 TGTGCCAGCTCCCCTGGTTGGGACATAAACACCGGGGAGCTGTTTTTT CASSPGWDINTGELFF
TRBJ2-1 . TRBD2 16 TRBV30 TGTGCCTGGAGGGGTTATGGCGGGAGGGCCTTGTTTGAGCAGTTCTTC CAWRGYGGRALFEQFF
TRBJ1-1 . . 15 TRBV5-1 TGCGCCAGCAGCTTGGAGGGGGTACCGAACACTGAAGCTTTCTTT CASSLEGVPNTEAFF
TRBJ1-4 once . 14 TRBV10-2 TGCGCCAGCAGACTTACTACAACTAATGAAAAACTGTTTTTT CASRLTTTNEKLFF
TRBJ2-1 . TRBD2 12 TRBV7-9 TGTGCCAGCAGCTTAGAAGCGGGAGAGCAGTTCTTC CASSLEAGEQFF